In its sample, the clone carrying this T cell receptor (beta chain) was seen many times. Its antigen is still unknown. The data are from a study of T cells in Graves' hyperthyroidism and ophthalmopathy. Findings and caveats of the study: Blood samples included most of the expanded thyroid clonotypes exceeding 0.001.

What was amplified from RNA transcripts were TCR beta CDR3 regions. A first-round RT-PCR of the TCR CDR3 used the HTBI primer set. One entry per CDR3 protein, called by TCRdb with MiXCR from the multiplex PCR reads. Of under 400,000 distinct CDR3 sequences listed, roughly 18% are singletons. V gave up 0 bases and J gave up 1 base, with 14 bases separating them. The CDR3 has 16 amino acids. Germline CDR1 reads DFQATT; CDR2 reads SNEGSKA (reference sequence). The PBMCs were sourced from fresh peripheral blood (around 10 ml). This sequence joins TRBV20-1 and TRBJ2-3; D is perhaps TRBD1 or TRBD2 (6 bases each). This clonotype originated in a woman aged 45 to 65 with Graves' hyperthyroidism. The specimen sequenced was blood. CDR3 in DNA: TGCAGTGCTAGAGATCTATCGGAGGGGGGCACAGATACGCAGTATTTT. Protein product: CSARDLSEGGTDTQYF.